This T cell receptor (beta chain) came from a study of blood T cell repertoires in COVID-19. Enrollment of patients from Seattle took place during active infection, with longitudinal follow-up. Sequenced by immunoSEQ multiplex PCR; TCRdb stores in-frame clones only, minus some. The sample lists around 60,000 clones; roughly 84% were seen once. The CDR3 runs 14 residues. Germline-derived CDR1 and CDR2 are LGHDT and YNNKEL (reference sequence). Unmatched junction bases numbered 2, after V lost 1 base and J lost 4 bases. V and J are TRBV3-1 (or the pseudogene TRBV3-2) and TRBJ1-1, with TRBD1 matching over 8 bases. This TCR came from a man aged 60 to 75 with COVID-19, enrolled during active disease. The material sequenced was peripheral blood. The CDR3 reads CASSQATGGTEAFF. The DNA of the CDR3 is TGTGCCAGCAGCCAAGCCACAGGGGGCACTGAAGCTTTCTTT.